The present T cell receptor beta chain was sequenced within a study of blood T cell repertoires in COVID-19 (dated by TCRdb to between 2020 and 2021). General notes on the study: The collaborator samples originated in the United States, Italy and Spain and spanned the acute and convalescent phases of COVID-19. The prospective study material was composed of cDNA or gDNA derived from T cells, B-cell-depleted T cells, or PBMCs. Subjects who had been exposed to COVID-19, were actively infected with it, or had recovered from it provided the deeply sampled blood TCRbeta repertoires that made up the dataset. The repertoires were made available in a free public database intended to serve as a resource for research on the immune response to SARS-CoV-2. The samples were drawn from two sources: the first 160 participants of the ongoing ImmuneRACE study, and 1,200 or so subjects contributed by 6 global collaborators. The sample metadata nearly always contained a de-identified subject ID, COVID-19 status, age in years and sex. Where HLA class I and class II types were available, the types were taken from metadata supplied by the sample provider, not from assay-based typing. The study at large found these results: How much clinical and demographic metadata was included differed by source and by participant, and the metadata was provided uncurated.

Turning to this clone: The antigen it recognizes is unknown. No base-level quality is on record; no much larger clone is a single base apart.

Whole blood was collected in K2EDTA tubes by collaborating institutions according to the institutions' own protocols. For TCRbeta analysis, collaborator samples were shipped as frozen whole blood, as isolated PBMCs, or as DNA extracted from either sample type. Inclusive of the bounding cysteine and phenylalanine, the CDR3 is 14 residues long. Just CDR3 DNA is preserved here, 42 bases in frame from base 1. V drops 4 bases and J drops 0 bases, leaving 8 bases in between. CDR1 and CDR2 are drawn from the germline V gene: SGHRS, YFSETQ. TCRbeta CDR3 regions were amplified from genomic DNA by means of the immunoSEQ Assay, a bias-controlled multiplex PCR. Per the authors' processing: Within the assay, amplification of reference gene primers was used to estimate how many nucleated cells each sample contained. Sequence reads were collapsed and filtered to measure the absolute abundance of every unique TCRbeta CDR3 rearrangement. For each sample, productive Simpson clonality was calculated as the square root of Simpson's diversity index across productive rearrangements. TCRdb stores this immuneACCESS table with in-frame sequences only. Part of the clones is absent; in the studies checked, under half of the shortfall reflects unresolved V genes, and no reason is known for the rest. D and trimming were read from the DNA, whereas the V and J calls and clone size are those reported in that table. A total of about 30,000 clones appear in this sample, around 63% of them only once. Of the sample, roughly a sixth is held by the ten largest clones.

This receptor chain uses TRBV5-1 and TRBJ1-3, with the D gene too uncertain to name. The TCR was taken from a human donor in a cohort sampled during active COVID-19. The sequenced sample consisted of peripheral blood. In nucleotides, the sequence is TGCGCCAGCAGCGCCAGTCCCTCTGGAAACACCATATATTTT. It encodes CASSASPSGNTIYF.